The entry below describes one TCR beta chain. The data stem from a study of T cells in Graves' hyperthyroidism and ophthalmopathy. The CDR3 length is 14 residues. Trimming stripped 5 bases from V and 3 bases from J, with 10 bases between. Germline loops: CDR1 SEHNR, CDR2 FQNEAQ (reference sequence). Template material for amplifying TCR beta CDR3 regions consisted of RNA transcripts. HTBI primers were the set used in a first-round RT-PCR of the TCR CDR3. Via MiXCR, TCRdb re-called the multiplex PCR reads, giving one row per CDR3 protein. This sample has about 620,000 distinct CDR3 sequences, with under 20% found just once. Absent ophthalmopathy progression within 18 months defined stable Graves' hyperthyroidism. Hyperthyroidism, newly diagnosed and lasting under 2 months, affected patients aged 18 to 65. Clinical symptoms, serum thyroxine and TRAb, thyroid ultrasound and orbital computed tomography together formed the diagnostic basis. The PBMCs were sourced from fresh peripheral blood (approximately 9 ml).

This clonotype was obtained from a woman aged 25 to 39 with Graves' hyperthyroidism. The V gene is TRBV7-9, the J gene TRBJ1-4; the D is unclear. Sequenced: blood. In DNA, the CDR3 is TGTGCCAGCAGCCTTTTGACGGCTAATGAAAAACTGTTTTTT. Its protein product is CASSLLTANEKLFF.